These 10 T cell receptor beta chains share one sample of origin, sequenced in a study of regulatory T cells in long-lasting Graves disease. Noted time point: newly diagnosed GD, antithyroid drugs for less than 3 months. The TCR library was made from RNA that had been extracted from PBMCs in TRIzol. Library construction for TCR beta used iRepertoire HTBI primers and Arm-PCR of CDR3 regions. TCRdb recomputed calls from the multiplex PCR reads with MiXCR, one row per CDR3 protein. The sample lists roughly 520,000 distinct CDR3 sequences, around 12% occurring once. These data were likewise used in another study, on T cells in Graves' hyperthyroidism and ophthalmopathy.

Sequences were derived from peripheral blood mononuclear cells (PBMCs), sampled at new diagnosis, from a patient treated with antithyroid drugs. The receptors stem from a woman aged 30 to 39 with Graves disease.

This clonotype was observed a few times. The CDR3 DNA reads TGTGCCAGCAGTGAAGTCGGAGGCTCTGGAAACACCATATATTTT. Protein sequence: CASSEVGGSGNTIYF. V usage is TRBV6-1 and J usage is TRBJ1-3; no clear D gene. This CDR3 is 15 amino acids long. CDR1 and CDR2 (germline): MNHNS, SASEGT. Trimming removed 1 base from V and 0 bases from J, with 7 bases in between.

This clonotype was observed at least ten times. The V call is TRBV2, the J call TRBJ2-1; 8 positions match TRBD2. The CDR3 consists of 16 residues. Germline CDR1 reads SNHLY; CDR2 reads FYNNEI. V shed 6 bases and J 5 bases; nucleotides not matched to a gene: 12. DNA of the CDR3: TGTGCCAGCAGGGGGACTAGACAAGGGGGGCACAATGAGCAGTTCTTC. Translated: CASRGTRQGGHNEQFF.

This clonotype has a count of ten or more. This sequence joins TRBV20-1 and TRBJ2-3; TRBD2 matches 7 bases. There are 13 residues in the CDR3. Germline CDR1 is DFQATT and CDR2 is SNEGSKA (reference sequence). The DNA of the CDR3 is TGCAGCAAGAGGCGGGAGAGCACAGATACGCAGTATTTT. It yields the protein CSKRRESTDTQYF.

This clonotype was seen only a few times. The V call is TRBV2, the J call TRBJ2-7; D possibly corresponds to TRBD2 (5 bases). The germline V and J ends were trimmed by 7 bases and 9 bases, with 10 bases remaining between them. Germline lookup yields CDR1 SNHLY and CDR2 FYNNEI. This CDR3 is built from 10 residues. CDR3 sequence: CASMLARQYF. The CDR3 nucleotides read TGTGCCAGCATGTTAGCGCGGCAGTACTTC.

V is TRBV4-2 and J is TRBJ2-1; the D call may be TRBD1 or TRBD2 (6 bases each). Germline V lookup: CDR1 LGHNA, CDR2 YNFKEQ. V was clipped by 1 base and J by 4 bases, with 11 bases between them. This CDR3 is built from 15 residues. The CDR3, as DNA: TGTGCCAGCAGCCAAGGCGAAGGGGGGTACAATGAGCAGTTCTTC. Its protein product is CASSQGEGGYNEQFF.

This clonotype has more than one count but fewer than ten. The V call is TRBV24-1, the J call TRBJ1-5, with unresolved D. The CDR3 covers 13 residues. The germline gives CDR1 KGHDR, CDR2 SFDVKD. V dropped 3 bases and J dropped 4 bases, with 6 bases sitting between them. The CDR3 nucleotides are TGTGCCACCAGTGATCCCGGGAATCAGCCCCAGCATTTT. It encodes CATSDPGNQPQHF.

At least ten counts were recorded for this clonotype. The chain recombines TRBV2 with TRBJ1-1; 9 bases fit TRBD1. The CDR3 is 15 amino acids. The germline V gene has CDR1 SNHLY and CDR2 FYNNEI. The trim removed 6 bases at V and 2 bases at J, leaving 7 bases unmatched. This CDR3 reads CASRGTGIKNTEAFF. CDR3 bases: TGTGCCAGCAGGGGGACAGGGATTAAAAACACTGAAGCTTTCTTT.

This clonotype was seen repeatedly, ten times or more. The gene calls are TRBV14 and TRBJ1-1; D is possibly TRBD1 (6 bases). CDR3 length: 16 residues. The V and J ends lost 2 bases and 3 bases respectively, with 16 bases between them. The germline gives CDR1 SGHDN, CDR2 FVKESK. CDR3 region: CASSQPLQGWDTEAFF. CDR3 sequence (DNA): TGTGCCAGCAGCCAACCACTACAGGGATGGGACACTGAAGCTTTCTTT.

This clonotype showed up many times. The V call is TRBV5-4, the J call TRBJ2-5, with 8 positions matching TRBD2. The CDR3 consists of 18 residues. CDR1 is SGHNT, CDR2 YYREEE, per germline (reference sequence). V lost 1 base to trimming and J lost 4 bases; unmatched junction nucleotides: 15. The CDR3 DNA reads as TGTGCCAGCAGCTTGTTCCGAGCGGGAGTGAGTTACCGAGAGACCCAGTACTTC. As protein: CASSLFRAGVSYRETQYF.

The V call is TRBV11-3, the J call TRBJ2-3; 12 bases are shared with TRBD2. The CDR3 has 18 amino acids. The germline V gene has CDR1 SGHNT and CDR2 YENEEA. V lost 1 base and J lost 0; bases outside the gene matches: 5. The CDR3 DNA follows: TGTGCCAGCAGCTTAGGCTTCGGACTAGCGGGGAGCACAGATACGCAGTATTTT. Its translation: CASSLGFGLAGSTDTQYF.